Below, one T cell receptor (beta chain) is given with its context. The antigen remains unidentified. The CDR3 runs to 11 residues. The V and J ends lost 7 bases and 7 bases respectively, with 10 bases between them. These data are taken from a study of T cell repertoires in cytomegalovirus infection. One entry per CDR3 protein results from TCRdb running MiXCR on the reads. In the table there are roughly 230,000 distinct CDR3 sequences, approximately 24% of which are singletons. Study results and caveats: Clonotype analysis showed dominance of the ex vivo response by HLA-C-restricted CMV-specific TCR beta clonotypes.

V is TRBV12-3 or TRBV12-4 and J is TRBJ1-1, with D possibly being TRBD1 (5 bases). The sample was CD8+ T cells from PBMCs. The source is a human donor in good health (CMV status not recorded). Some clones in this sample may be carry-over from other donors' samples. CDR3 DNA sequence: TGTGCCAGCACCCAGGGATTTGAAGCTTTCTTT. Residues: CASTQGFEAFF.